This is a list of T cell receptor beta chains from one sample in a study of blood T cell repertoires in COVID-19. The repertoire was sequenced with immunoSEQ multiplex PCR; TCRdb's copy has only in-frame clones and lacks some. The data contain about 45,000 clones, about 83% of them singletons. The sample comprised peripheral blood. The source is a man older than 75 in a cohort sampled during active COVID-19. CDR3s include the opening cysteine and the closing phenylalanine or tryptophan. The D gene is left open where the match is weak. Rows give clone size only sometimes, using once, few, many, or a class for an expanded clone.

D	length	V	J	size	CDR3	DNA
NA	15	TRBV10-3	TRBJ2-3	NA	CAISRQGGGTDTQYF	TGTGCCATCAGTAGACAGGGAGGCGGCACAGATACGCAGTATTTT
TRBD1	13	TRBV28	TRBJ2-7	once	CASSTRGPNEQYF	TGTGCCAGCAGTACCAGGGGGCCCAACGAGCAGTACTTC
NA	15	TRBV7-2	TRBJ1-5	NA	CASSPQRGDNQPQHF	TGTGCCAGCAGCCCGCAACGGGGGGACAATCAGCCCCAGCATTTT
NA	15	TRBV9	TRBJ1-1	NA	CASSPRPTGNTEAFF	TGTGCCAGCAGCCCCCGCCCCACAGGGAACACTGAAGCTTTCTTT
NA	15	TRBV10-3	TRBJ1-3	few	CAISELRGSGNTIYF	TGTGCCATCAGTGAGTTAAGGGGCTCTGGAAACACCATATATTTT
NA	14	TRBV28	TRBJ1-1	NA	CASTWGGMNTEAFF	TGTGCCAGCACGTGGGGGGGTATGAACACTGAAGCTTTCTTT
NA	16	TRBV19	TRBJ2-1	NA	CASSPSRGGHYNEQFF	TGTGCCAGTAGTCCGTCGCGAGGAGGCCACTACAATGAGCAGTTCTTC
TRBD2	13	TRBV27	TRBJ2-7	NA	CASRLAGKYEQYF	TGTGCCAGCAGACTAGCGGGGAAATACGAGCAGTACTTC
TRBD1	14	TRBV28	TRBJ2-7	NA	CASSSPGQVLEQYF	TGTGCCAGCAGTTCCCCGGGACAGGTTTTGGAGCAGTACTTC
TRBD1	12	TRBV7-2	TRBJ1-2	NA	CASTRDREGYTF	TGTGCCAGCACCCGGGACAGGGAAGGCTACACCTTC
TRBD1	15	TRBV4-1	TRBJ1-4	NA	CASRNAGTGDEKLFF	TGCGCCAGCAGGAATGCCGGGACAGGGGATGAAAAACTGTTTTTT
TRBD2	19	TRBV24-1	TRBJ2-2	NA	CATSDPGVLAGANTGELFF	TGTGCCACCAGTGATCCGGGGGTACTAGCGGGGGCGAACACCGGGGAGCTGTTTTTT
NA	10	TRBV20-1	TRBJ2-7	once	CSASRQGYHF	TGCAGTGCTAGTCGCCAGGGATATCACTTC